Given below is one T cell receptor beta chain in context. Its specificity is unknown. These data are taken from a study of cytomegalovirus exposure and HLA in healthy donors. On the study more broadly: Across 350 to 500 genotyped donors, over 70% landed in the Caucasian-associated ancestry cluster.

Germline values: CDR1 MGHRA, CDR2 YSYEKL. The junction had 11 bases not matched to a gene; V was cut back by 4 bases and J by 3 bases. The CDR3 spans 16 residues. Primers for the PCR totalled 60 Vbeta and 13 Jbeta. The protocol was immunoSEQ multiplex PCR, while the TCRdb copy is restricted to in-frame clones and leaves out a portion. The repertoire includes roughly 200,000 clones, around 80% of them detected once, and 3.5% to 5% sits in the top ten. Study-wide results and limits: Association of a missense DCLRE1C variant with TCR beta V- and J-gene trimming was reported in a later analysis. It was taken for granted in presence/absence analyses that sequencing depth across donors was roughly uniform.

Each donor's status was that of a healthy bone marrow donor. The genes are TRBV4-1 and TRBJ2-5; TRBD2 matches 7 bases. Sequenced input: PBMCs. This receptor was obtained from a woman between 25 and 40 years old in good health and CMV-seropositive. CDR3 in amino acids: CASSPGTMVGKETQYF. The CDR3 DNA reads TGCGCCAGCAGCCCAGGGACTATGGTGGGGAAAGAGACCCAGTACTTC.